This T cell receptor beta chain was profiled in a study of CD8 T cells in ankylosing spondylitis. This clonotype was seen a handful of times. TCRdb fed the 5' RACE reads into MiXCR, producing one record per CDR3 protein. The data show more than 150,000 distinct CDR3 sequences, with approximately 12% seen just once and 11% held by the top ten. This receptor was taken from a female donor with ankylosing spondylitis or in good health (not recorded which). The specimen sequenced was blood, either unsorted or a sorted T cell fraction (not recorded which).

CDR3 nucleotides: TGCGCCAGCAGCCTAACTAGTGGGGCAAACATTCAGTACTTC. This translates into CASSLTSGANIQYF. J is TRBJ2-4 and V is TRBV5-1; D could derive from TRBD1 or TRBD2 (5 bases each). Germline V CDR1 and CDR2: SGHRS, YFSETQ. Trimming left V 4 bases short and J 6 bases short, with 14 bases between. The CDR3 totals 14 residues.